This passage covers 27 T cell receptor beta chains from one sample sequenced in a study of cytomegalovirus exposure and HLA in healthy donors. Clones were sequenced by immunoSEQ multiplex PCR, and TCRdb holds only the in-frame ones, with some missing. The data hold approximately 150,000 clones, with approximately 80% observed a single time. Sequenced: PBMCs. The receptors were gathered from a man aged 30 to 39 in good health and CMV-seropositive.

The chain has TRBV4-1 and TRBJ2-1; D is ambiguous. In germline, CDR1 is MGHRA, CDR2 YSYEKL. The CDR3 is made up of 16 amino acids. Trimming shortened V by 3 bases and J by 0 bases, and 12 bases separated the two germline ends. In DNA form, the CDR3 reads TGCGCCAGCAGCCAGGGTGACACAAGCTCCTACAATGAGCAGTTCTTC. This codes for CASSQGDTSSYNEQFF.

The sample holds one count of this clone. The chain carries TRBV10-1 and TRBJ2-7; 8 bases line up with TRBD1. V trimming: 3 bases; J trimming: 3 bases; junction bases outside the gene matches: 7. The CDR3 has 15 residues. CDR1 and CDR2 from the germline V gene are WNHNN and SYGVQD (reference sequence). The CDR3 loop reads CASSDQQGVLYEQYF. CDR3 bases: TGCGCCAGCAGTGATCAACAGGGGGTCCTCTACGAGCAGTACTTC.

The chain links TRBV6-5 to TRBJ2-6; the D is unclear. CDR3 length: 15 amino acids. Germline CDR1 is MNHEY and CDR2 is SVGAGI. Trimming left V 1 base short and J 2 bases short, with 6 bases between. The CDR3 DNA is TGTGCCAGCAGTTACTTAGTGACTGGGGCCAACGTCCTGACTTTC. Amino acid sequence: CASSYLVTGANVLTF.

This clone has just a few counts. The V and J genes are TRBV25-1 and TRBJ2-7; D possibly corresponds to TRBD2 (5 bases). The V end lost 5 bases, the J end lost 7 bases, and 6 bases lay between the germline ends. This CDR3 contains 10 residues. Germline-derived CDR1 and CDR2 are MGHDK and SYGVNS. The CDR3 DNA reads TGTGCCAGCAGTCTAGCTGAGCAGTACTTC. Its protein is CASSLAEQYF.

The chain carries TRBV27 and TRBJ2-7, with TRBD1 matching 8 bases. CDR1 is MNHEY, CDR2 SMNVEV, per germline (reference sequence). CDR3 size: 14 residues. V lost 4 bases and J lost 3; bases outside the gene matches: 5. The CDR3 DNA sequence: TGTGCCAGCAGTTCTGGACAGGGACGCTACGAGCAGTACTTC. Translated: CASSSGQGRYEQYF.

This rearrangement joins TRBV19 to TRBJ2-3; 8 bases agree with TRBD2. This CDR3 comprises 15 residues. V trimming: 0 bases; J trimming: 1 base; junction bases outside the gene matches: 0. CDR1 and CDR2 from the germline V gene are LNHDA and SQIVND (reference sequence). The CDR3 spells CASSIDSGGTDTQYF. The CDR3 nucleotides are TGTGCCAGTAGTATAGATAGCGGGGGCACAGATACGCAGTATTTT.

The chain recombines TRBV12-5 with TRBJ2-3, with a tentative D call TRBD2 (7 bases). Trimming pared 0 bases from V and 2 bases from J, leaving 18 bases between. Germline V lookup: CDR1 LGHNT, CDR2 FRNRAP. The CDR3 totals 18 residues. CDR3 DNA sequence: TGTGCTAGTGGTTTGGTGATAACGGGCGGGGGCTACACAGATACGCAGTATTTT. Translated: CASGLVITGGGYTDTQYF. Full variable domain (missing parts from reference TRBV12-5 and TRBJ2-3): DARVTQTPRHKVTEMGQEVTMRCQPILGHNTVFWYRQTMMQGLELLAYFRNRAPLDDSGMPKDRFSAEMPDATLATLKIQPSEPRDSAVYFCASGLVITGGGYTDTQYFGPGTRLTVL.

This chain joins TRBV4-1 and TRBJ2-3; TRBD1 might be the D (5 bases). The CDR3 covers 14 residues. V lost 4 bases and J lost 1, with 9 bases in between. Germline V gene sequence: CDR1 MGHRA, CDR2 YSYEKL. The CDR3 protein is CASSPDTGTDTQYF. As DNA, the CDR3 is TGCGCCAGCAGCCCGGACACGGGCACAGATACGCAGTATTTT.

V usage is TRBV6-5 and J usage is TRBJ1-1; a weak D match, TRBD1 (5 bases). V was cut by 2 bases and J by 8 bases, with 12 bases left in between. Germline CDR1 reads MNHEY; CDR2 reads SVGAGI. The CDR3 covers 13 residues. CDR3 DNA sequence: TGTGCCAGCAGTTACCCCGGGGGACTAGAAGCTTTCTTT. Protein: CASSYPGGLEAFF.

The CDR3 loop is CASSLVGLAGGQPDTQYF. Written as DNA, the CDR3 is TGTGCCAGCAGCTTAGTAGGCCTAGCGGGGGGGCAGCCAGATACGCAGTATTTT. The chain is built from TRBV7-2 and TRBJ2-3; TRBD2 agrees at 12 bases. V was pared by 1 base and J by 4 bases, with 9 bases of the junction left unmatched. The CDR3 is 18 amino acids. The germline CDR1 and CDR2 sequences are SGHTA and FQGNSA.

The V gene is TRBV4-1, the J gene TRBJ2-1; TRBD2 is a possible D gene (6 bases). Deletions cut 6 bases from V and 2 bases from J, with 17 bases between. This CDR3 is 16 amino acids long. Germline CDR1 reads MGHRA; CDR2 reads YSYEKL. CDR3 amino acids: CASSTHLAVPYNEQFF. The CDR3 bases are TGCGCCAGCAGTACCCACTTAGCGGTTCCCTACAATGAGCAGTTCTTC.

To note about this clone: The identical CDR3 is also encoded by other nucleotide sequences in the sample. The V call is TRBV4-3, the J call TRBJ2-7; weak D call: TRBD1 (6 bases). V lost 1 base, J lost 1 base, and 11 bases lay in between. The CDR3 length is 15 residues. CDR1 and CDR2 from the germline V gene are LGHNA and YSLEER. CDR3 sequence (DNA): TGCGCCAGCAGCCAAGGAACAGGGTGGTCCTACGAGCAGTACTTC. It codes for CASSQGTGWSYEQYF.

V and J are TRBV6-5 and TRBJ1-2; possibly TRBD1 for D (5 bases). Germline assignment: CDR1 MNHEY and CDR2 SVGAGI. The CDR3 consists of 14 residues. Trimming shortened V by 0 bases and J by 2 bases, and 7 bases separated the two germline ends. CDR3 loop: CASSYSTVNYGYTF. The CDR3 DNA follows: TGTGCCAGCAGTTACTCGACAGTCAACTATGGCTACACCTTC.

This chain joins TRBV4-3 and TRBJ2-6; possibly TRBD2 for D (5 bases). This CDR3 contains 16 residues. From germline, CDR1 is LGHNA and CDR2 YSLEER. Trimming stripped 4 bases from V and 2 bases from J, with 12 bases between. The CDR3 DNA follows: TGCGCCAGCAGCCCCCTTGAGGGTCCTGGGGCCAACGTCCTGACTTTC. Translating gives CASSPLEGPGANVLTF.

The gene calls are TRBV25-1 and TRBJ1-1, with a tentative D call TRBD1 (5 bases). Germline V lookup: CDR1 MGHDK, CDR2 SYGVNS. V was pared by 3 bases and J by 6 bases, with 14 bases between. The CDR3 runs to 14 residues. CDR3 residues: CASSETVNGAEAFF. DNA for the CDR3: TGTGCCAGCAGTGAGACAGTCAACGGCGCTGAAGCTTTCTTT.

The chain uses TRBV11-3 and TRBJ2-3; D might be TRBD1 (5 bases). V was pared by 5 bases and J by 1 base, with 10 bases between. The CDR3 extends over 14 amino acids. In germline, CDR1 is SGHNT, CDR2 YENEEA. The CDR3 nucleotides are TGTGCCAGCAGCCAAGACAGCCGCACAGATACGCAGTATTTT. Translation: CASSQDSRTDTQYF.

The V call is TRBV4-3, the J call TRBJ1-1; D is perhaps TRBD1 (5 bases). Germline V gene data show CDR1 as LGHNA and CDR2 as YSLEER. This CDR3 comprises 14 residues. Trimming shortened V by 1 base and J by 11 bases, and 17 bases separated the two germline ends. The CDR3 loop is CASSQVEGSPGAFF. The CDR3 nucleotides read TGCGCCAGCAGCCAAGTGGAGGGGTCGCCGGGGGCTTTCTTT.

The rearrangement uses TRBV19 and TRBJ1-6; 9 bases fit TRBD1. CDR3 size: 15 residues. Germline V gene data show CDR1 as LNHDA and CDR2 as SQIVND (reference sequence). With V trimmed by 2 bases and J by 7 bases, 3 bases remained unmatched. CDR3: CASSIPTGGNSPLHF. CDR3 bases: TGTGCCAGTAGTATACCGACAGGGGGGAATTCACCCCTCCACTTT.

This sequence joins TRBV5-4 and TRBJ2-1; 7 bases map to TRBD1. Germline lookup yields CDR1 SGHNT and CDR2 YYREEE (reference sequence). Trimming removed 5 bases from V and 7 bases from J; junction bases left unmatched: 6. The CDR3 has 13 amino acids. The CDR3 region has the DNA TGTGCCAGCAGAGCCGGGACAGAGAATGAGCAGTTCTTC. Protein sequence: CASRAGTENEQFF.

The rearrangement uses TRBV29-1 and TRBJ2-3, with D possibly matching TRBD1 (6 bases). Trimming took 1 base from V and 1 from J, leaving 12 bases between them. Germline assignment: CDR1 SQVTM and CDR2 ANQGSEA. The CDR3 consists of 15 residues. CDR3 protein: CSVEGGGKGTDTQYF. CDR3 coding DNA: TGCAGCGTTGAAGGAGGGGGAAAAGGCACAGATACGCAGTATTTT.

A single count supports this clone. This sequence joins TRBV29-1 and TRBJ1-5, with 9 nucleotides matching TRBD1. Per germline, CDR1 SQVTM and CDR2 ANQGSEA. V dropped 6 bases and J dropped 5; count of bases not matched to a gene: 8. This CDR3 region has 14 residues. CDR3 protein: CSVAPGQGDQPQHF. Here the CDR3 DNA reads TGCAGCGTGGCACCGGGACAGGGTGATCAGCCCCAGCATTTT.

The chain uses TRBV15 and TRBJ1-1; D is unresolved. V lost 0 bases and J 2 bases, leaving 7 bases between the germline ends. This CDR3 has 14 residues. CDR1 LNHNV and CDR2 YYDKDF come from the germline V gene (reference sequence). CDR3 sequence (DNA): TGTGCCACCAGCAGAGACGAGTTCAACACTGAAGCTTTCTTT. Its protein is CATSRDEFNTEAFF.

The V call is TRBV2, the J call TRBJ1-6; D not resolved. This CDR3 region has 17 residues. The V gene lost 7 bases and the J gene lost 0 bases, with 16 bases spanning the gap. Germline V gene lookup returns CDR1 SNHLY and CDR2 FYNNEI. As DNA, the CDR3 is TGTGCCAGCACCCGAAAGGAGGGCAGCTCCTATAATTCACCCCTCCACTTT. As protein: CASTRKEGSSYNSPLHF.

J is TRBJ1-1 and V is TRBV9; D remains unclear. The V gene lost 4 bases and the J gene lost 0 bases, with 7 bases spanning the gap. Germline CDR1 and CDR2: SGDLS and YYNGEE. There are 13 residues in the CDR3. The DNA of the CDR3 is TGTGCCAGCAGCCCCCCCATGAACACTGAAGCTTTCTTT. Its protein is CASSPPMNTEAFF.

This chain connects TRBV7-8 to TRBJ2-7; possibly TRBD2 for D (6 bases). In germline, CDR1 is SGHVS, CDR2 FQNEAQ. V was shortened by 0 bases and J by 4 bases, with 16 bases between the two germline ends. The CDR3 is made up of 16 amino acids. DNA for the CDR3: TGTGCCAGCAGCTTAGCAATACTAGGGACTGAATACGAGCAGTACTTC. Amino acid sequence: CASSLAILGTEYEQYF.

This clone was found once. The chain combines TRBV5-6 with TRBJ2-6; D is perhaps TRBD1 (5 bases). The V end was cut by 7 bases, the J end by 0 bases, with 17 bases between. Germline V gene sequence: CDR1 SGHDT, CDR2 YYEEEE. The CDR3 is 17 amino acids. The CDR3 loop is CASGPGQGDSGANVLTF. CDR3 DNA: TGTGCCAGCGGGCCTGGGCAGGGTGACTCTGGGGCCAACGTCCTGACTTTC. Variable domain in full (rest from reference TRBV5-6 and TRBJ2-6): DAGVTQSPTHLIKTRGQQVTLRCSPKSGHDTVSWYQQALGQGPQFIFQYYEEEERQRGNFPDRFSGHQFPNYSSELNVNALLLGDSALYLCASGPGQGDSGANVLTFGAGSRLTVL.

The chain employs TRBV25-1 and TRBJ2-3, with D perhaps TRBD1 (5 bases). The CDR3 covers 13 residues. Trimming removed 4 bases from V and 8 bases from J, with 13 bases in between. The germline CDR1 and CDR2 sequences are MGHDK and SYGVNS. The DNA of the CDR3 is TGTGCCAGCAGTGTAGCAGGGTGGGGTACGCAGTATTTT. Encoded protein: CASSVAGWGTQYF. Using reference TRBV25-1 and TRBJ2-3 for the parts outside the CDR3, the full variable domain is EADIYQTPRYLVIGTGKKITLECSQTMGHDKMYWYQQDPGMELHLIHYSYGVNSTEKGDLSSESTVSRIRTEHFPLTLESARPSHTSQYLCASSVAGWGTQYFGPGTRLTVL.